The clone carrying this T cell receptor (beta chain) was seen more than once but under ten times. Its target is not known. Germline CDR1 SGHAT, CDR2 FQNNGV. The CDR3 is made up of 18 amino acids. With 3 bases clipped from V and 2 bases from J, the junction kept 5 bases outside the gene matches. In the PCR, 60 Vbeta and 13 Jbeta primers were used. Using immunoSEQ multiplex PCR, the repertoire was profiled, and TCRdb retains in-frame clones only, with some absent. Of 160,000 or so clones listed, about 77% are singletons. The sample comes from a study of cytomegalovirus exposure and HLA in healthy donors. Study results and limitations: Later on, an analysis tied approximately 17,000 TCR beta sequences to HLA alleles at 0.05 false discovery rate. Earlier findings revealed that most TCR beta V segments proved productive either about 87% or about 30% of the time.

Sequencing used PBMCs. This chain joins TRBV11-2 and TRBJ2-1; 15 nucleotides align to TRBD2. The clonotype was recovered from a young man in good health and CMV-seronegative. CDR3 coding DNA: TGTGCCAGCAGCTTCGGGACTAGCGGGAGGATGACCTACAATGAGCAGTTCTTC. It specifies CASSFGTSGRMTYNEQFF.